Listed below are T cell receptor beta chains from one sample, sequenced in a study of T cells after posttransplantation cyclophosphamide. Clones were sequenced by immunoSEQ multiplex PCR, and TCRdb holds only the in-frame ones, with some missing. The repertoire shows about 44,000 clones, none seen only once; the top ten take about 2.3%. Sequenced: PBMCs. All receptors come from a man aged 40-50 years in good health, CMV-negative, and a related stem cell transplant donor. The CDR3 runs from the conserved cysteine through the conserved F or W. The D gene is left open where the match is weak. Expanded clones get a size class; other rows say once, few or many, or leave the size out.

j_call: TRBJ2-2
v_call: TRBV4-1
d_call: TRBD2
clone_size: many
cdr3_nt: TGCGCCAGCAGCCAAGTTACCCTAGCGGGAGCCACCGGGGAGCTGTTTTTT
cdr3_aa: CASSQVTLAGATGELFF

j_call: TRBJ2-1
v_call: TRBV4-2
d_call: TRBD2
clone_size: many
cdr3_nt: TGTGCCAGCAGCCAAGCTCCCCGGGGGACCATAGCGGGAGGTTCCAATGAGCAGTTCTTC
cdr3_aa: CASSQAPRGTIAGGSNEQFF

j_call: TRBJ2-5
v_call: TRBV19
d_call: .
clone_size: many
cdr3_nt: TGTGCCAGTAGTATAGGGCAGGGTAAATGGGAGACCCAGTACTTC
cdr3_aa: CASSIGQGKWETQYF

j_call: TRBJ2-1
v_call: TRBV5-1
d_call: .
clone_size: many
cdr3_nt: TGCGCCAGCAGCTTGGTGGCAGGGCCAAACAATGAGCAGTTCTTC
cdr3_aa: CASSLVAGPNNEQFF

j_call: TRBJ1-2
v_call: TRBV5-5
d_call: .
clone_size: many
cdr3_nt: TGTGCCAGCAGCCGCCAGGAAGGCGCAAACTATGGCTACACCTTC
cdr3_aa: CASSRQEGANYGYTF

j_call: TRBJ2-5
v_call: TRBV2
d_call: .
clone_size: many
cdr3_nt: TGTGCCAGCAAGGGGGGGGGCGAGACCCAGTACTTC
cdr3_aa: CASKGGGETQYF

j_call: TRBJ2-7
v_call: TRBV7-2
d_call: TRBD2
clone_size: many
cdr3_nt: TGTGCCAGCAGCTTAGCTCGGGGGGTTGGCTCCTACGAGCAGTACTTC
cdr3_aa: CASSLARGVGSYEQYF

j_call: TRBJ2-5
v_call: TRBV27
d_call: .
clone_size: many
cdr3_nt: TGTGCCAGCAGTTTCTTGGCACGATACCAAGAGACCCAGTACTTC
cdr3_aa: CASSFLARYQETQYF

j_call: TRBJ1-2
v_call: TRBV5-6
d_call: .
clone_size: many
cdr3_nt: TGTGCCAGCAGCAGCGACAGAGTTCGATATGGCTACACCTTC
cdr3_aa: CASSSDRVRYGYTF

j_call: TRBJ2-2
v_call: TRBV11-3
d_call: .
clone_size: many
cdr3_nt: TGTGCCAGCAGCTTATGGGGGCAGAACACCGGGGAGCTGTTTTTT
cdr3_aa: CASSLWGQNTGELFF

j_call: TRBJ1-1
v_call: TRBV13
d_call: TRBD1
clone_size: many
cdr3_nt: TGTGCCAGCAGCTTAGCTTCCAGGGGGCCGGTAGGCACTGAAGCTTTCTTT
cdr3_aa: CASSLASRGPVGTEAFF

j_call: TRBJ1-1
v_call: TRBV19
d_call: .
clone_size: many
cdr3_nt: TGTGCCAGTAGTATACCCAGGGCGAACACTGAAGCTTTCTTT
cdr3_aa: CASSIPRANTEAFF

j_call: TRBJ2-3
v_call: TRBV12-5
d_call: TRBD2
clone_size: many
cdr3_nt: TGTGCTAGTGGTTTGGTTTCCGGACTAGCGGGGGCCTCTAGCACAGATACGCAGTATTTT
cdr3_aa: CASGLVSGLAGASSTDTQYF

j_call: TRBJ1-5
v_call: TRBV7-2
d_call: .
clone_size: many
cdr3_nt: TGTGCCAGCAGCTTAGGGCCCCCCCAGCCCCAGCATTTT
cdr3_aa: CASSLGPPQPQHF

j_call: TRBJ1-3
v_call: TRBV6-1
d_call: TRBD1
clone_size: many
cdr3_nt: TGTGCCAGCAGTGAAGGGGACAGGTCTGGAAACACCATATATTTT
cdr3_aa: CASSEGDRSGNTIYF

j_call: TRBJ1-3
v_call: TRBV4-1
d_call: .
clone_size: many
cdr3_nt: TGCGCCAGCAGCCAAACCCCCGCAGGGGACCGCTCTGGAAACACCATATATTTT
cdr3_aa: CASSQTPAGDRSGNTIYF

j_call: TRBJ1-3
v_call: TRBV6-5
d_call: .
clone_size: many
cdr3_nt: TGTGCCAGCACCCGGGGAGTTGGAAACACCATATATTTT
cdr3_aa: CASTRGVGNTIYF

j_call: TRBJ1-3
v_call: TRBV7-2
d_call: .
clone_size: many
cdr3_nt: TGTGCCAGCAGCCCCCAGATCTCTGGAAACACCATATATTTT
cdr3_aa: CASSPQISGNTIYF

j_call: TRBJ2-1
v_call: TRBV7-3
d_call: .
clone_size: many
cdr3_nt: TGTGCCAGCAGCCGTGGGACACTCTGGGGTTCCTACAATGAGCAGTTCTTC
cdr3_aa: CASSRGTLWGSYNEQFF

j_call: TRBJ2-5
v_call: TRBV30
d_call: TRBD1
clone_size: .
cdr3_nt: TGTGCCTGGAGTAGGACAGGGGTAAGGGAGACCCAGTACTTC
cdr3_aa: CAWSRTGVRETQYF

j_call: TRBJ1-5
v_call: TRBV7-6
d_call: TRBD1
clone_size: few
cdr3_nt: TGTGCCAGCAGCGCGGGACAGGGAGCTCGTCAGCCCCAGCATTTT
cdr3_aa: CASSAGQGARQPQHF

j_call: TRBJ2-1
v_call: TRBV28
d_call: TRBD2
clone_size: medium-sized
cdr3_nt: TGTGCCACAGATAGCGGGAGGGTAGTCACCAATGAGCAGTTCTTC
cdr3_aa: CATDSGRVVTNEQFF

j_call: TRBJ2-3
v_call: TRBV5-1
d_call: .
clone_size: many
cdr3_nt: TGCGCCAGCAGCTTGGGAACGGGAGCTAGCACAGATACGCAGTATTTT
cdr3_aa: CASSLGTGASTDTQYF

j_call: TRBJ1-1
v_call: TRBV19
d_call: .
clone_size: many
cdr3_nt: TGTGCCAGTAGTATTTGGAACGACATGAACACTGAAGCTTTCTTT
cdr3_aa: CASSIWNDMNTEAFF

j_call: TRBJ2-7
v_call: TRBV19
d_call: TRBD2
clone_size: few
cdr3_nt: TGTGCCAGTAGTAAACTAGCGGGGATATACGAGCAGTACTTC
cdr3_aa: CASSKLAGIYEQYF